This is a list of T cell receptor beta chains from one sample in a study of Graves' ophthalmopathy and Graves' hyperthyroidism. Using its own MiXCR run on the multiplex PCR reads, TCRdb lists one record per CDR3 protein. Among 40,000 to 50,000 distinct CDR3 sequences listed, under 65% were seen once. Sequencing input: peripheral blood. The receptors shown here come from an adult man with Graves' ophthalmopathy. The CDR3 runs from the conserved cysteine through the conserved F or W.

v_call: TRBV20-1
j_call: TRBJ1-2
cdr3_aa: CSARDSSTNYGYTF

v_call: TRBV7-8
j_call: TRBJ1-5
cdr3_aa: CASSSTGNQPQHF

v_call: TRBV30
j_call: TRBJ2-5
cdr3_aa: CAWWQPGLALETQYF

v_call: TRBV7-6
j_call: TRBJ2-1
cdr3_aa: CASSPGRGTGPLHNEQFF

v_call: TRBV29-1
j_call: TRBJ2-7
cdr3_aa: CSVCPAGYYEQYF

v_call: TRBV3-1
j_call: TRBJ1-6
cdr3_aa: CASSPHYNSPLHF

v_call: TRBV6-2/TRBV6-3
j_call: TRBJ1-6
cdr3_aa: CASSYFGNSPLHF

v_call: TRBV2
j_call: TRBJ1-5
cdr3_aa: CASTQGAKPQHF

v_call: TRBV27
j_call: TRBJ2-1
cdr3_aa: CASSLQPTGWYNEQFF

v_call: TRBV5-1
j_call: TRBJ2-3
cdr3_aa: CASSWTGTSGGAEDTQYF

v_call: TRBV12-3/TRBV12-4
j_call: TRBJ2-1
cdr3_aa: CASSFPSGSPSYNEQFF

v_call: TRBV18
j_call: TRBJ2-5
cdr3_aa: CASSPPGPGGETQYF

v_call: TRBV2
j_call: TRBJ2-1
cdr3_aa: CASIGVLGDEQFF

v_call: TRBV2
j_call: TRBJ1-6
cdr3_aa: CASRDGQGSYNSPLHF

v_call: TRBV9
j_call: TRBJ2-3
cdr3_aa: CASSPSPGRVTDTQYF

v_call: TRBV29-1
j_call: TRBJ2-3
cdr3_aa: CSAKEETPTDTQYF

v_call: TRBV12-3/TRBV12-4
j_call: TRBJ2-2
cdr3_aa: CASSNTGELFF

v_call: TRBV20-1
j_call: TRBJ2-3
cdr3_aa: CGADSQYF

v_call: TRBV20-1
j_call: TRBJ2-5
cdr3_aa: CSASVGTGGQETQYF

v_call: TRBV14
j_call: TRBJ2-2
cdr3_aa: CASSQLTGGIGELFF

v_call: TRBV11-2
j_call: TRBJ1-6
cdr3_aa: CASSSSDRASYNSPLHF

v_call: TRBV10-2
j_call: TRBJ1-1
cdr3_aa: CASSAQVRTEAFF

v_call: TRBV9
j_call: TRBJ2-7
cdr3_aa: CASSVGTSGSYEQYF

v_call: TRBV19
j_call: TRBJ1-1
cdr3_aa: CASSKTGWTEAFF

v_call: TRBV12-3/TRBV12-4
j_call: TRBJ2-6
cdr3_aa: CASSFTHFSGANVLTF

v_call: TRBV20-1
j_call: TRBJ1-2
cdr3_aa: CSATSGTYGYTF

v_call: TRBV12-3/TRBV12-4
j_call: TRBJ1-5
cdr3_aa: CASSPDRPNQPQHF

v_call: TRBV29-1
j_call: TRBJ2-7
cdr3_aa: CSVGGLGSYEQYF

v_call: TRBV7-2
j_call: TRBJ2-1
cdr3_aa: CASSLRRAPNEQFF

v_call: TRBV6-7
j_call: TRBJ2-5
cdr3_aa: CASSYRGQETQYF

v_call: TRBV20-1
j_call: TRBJ2-1
cdr3_aa: CSAWDPFGTCGDYNEQFF

v_call: TRBV5-6
j_call: TRBJ1-3
cdr3_aa: CASSWGGVNTIYF

v_call: TRBV5-8
j_call: TRBJ2-1
cdr3_aa: CASSSKRGNNEQFF

v_call: TRBV12-3/TRBV12-4
j_call: TRBJ2-7
cdr3_aa: CASSLTSGSYEQYF

v_call: TRBV4-2
j_call: TRBJ2-1
cdr3_aa: CASSQVRQTRMDEQFF

v_call: TRBV20-1
j_call: TRBJ1-5
cdr3_aa: CSARWGSNQPQHF

v_call: TRBV20-1
j_call: TRBJ1-1
cdr3_aa: CSAWTGNTEAFF

v_call: TRBV20-1
j_call: TRBJ2-5
cdr3_aa: CSAHDRGETQYF